This T cell receptor beta chain is drawn from a study of beta chain features in type 1 diabetes. Study summary: Patient and healthy donor groups were alike in age, gender and cell yields.

The whole isolated RNA underwent reverse transcription, so sequencing captured expressed TCRB transcripts. Repertoires were generated with immunoSEQ multiplex PCR, while TCRdb's copy carries only in-frame clones and drops some. The sample lists some 100,000 clones; less than 40% were seen once. The CDR3 loop spans 15 amino acids. Per germline, CDR1 ENHRY and CDR2 SYGVKD. The ends lost 2 bases at V and 8 bases at J; junction bases unmatched: 10. The table lists this clone with a few counts. Its antigen is undetermined. Study outcomes and limitations: Whether HLA type influences TCRB rearrangement remained unresolved here. Patients and controls would share equally any PCR tilt toward shorter templates.

This sequence joins TRBV10-3 and TRBJ1-2; TRBD1 matches at 8 bases. Material for sequencing was stem cell memory CD4+ T cells from blood. This clonotype was obtained from a woman younger than 30 in good health. This CDR3 reads CAISETTGTGKGYTF. The CDR3 DNA reads as TGTGCCATCAGTGAGACCACCGGGACAGGAAAAGGCTACACCTTC.